Shown below are 28 T cell receptor beta chains from a single sample sequenced in a study of regulatory T cells in long-lasting Graves disease. According to the study, TCR beta libraries were built with iRepertoire HTBI primers and CDR3-region Arm-PCR. TCRdb re-called the multiplex PCR reads with MiXCR, one entry per CDR3 protein. This table holds about 350,000 distinct CDR3 sequences, around 15% found once. The time point here: newly diagnosed GD, antithyroid drugs for less than 3 months. Preparation of the TCR library used RNA extracted from PBMCs. Another study also made use of these data, one on T cells in Graves' hyperthyroidism and ophthalmopathy.

This specimen was peripheral blood mononuclear cells (PBMCs), taken at new diagnosis, from a patient treated with antithyroid drugs. These receptors were taken from a man between 40 and 49 years old with Graves disease.

The V gene is TRBV29-1, the J gene TRBJ2-1, with a tentative D call TRBD1 (6 bases). The germline V and J ends were trimmed by 5 bases and 0 bases, with 23 bases remaining between them. Germline V CDR1 and CDR2: SQVTM, ANQGSEA. The CDR3 runs 18 residues. CDR3 loop: CSVQGGEVQFISYNEQFF. The CDR3 DNA is TGCAGCGTTCAAGGGGGTGAGGTGCAATTCATCTCCTACAATGAGCAGTTCTTC.

J is TRBJ1-3 and V is TRBV28, with TRBD1 as a possible D gene (6 bases). Trimming left V 2 bases short and J 2 bases short, with 7 bases between. The CDR3 spans 14 residues. Per the germline V gene, CDR1 is MDHEN and CDR2 is SYDVKM. CDR3 DNA: TGTGCCAGCAGTTTAAACAGGGCTGGAAACACCATATATTTT. It translates to CASSLNRAGNTIYF.

This clonotype was counted only a few times. The chain carries TRBV30 and TRBJ1-1; D is ambiguous. Trimming shortened V by 7 bases and J by 4 bases, and 10 bases separated the two germline ends. This CDR3 is built from 11 residues. Per germline, CDR1 GTSNPN and CDR2 SVGIG (reference sequence). DNA of the CDR3: TGTGCCTCCGGACGGAGCACTGAAGCTTTCTTT. This gives the protein CASGRSTEAFF.

The rearrangement links TRBV4-1 to TRBJ1-5; D unclear. V shed 0 bases and J shed 7 bases, with 13 bases lying between them. Germline V CDR1 and CDR2: MGHRA, YSYEKL. This CDR3 has 15 residues. The CDR3 protein is CASSQEGGNDQPQHF. For the CDR3, the DNA is TGCGCCAGCAGCCAAGAGGGAGGGAATGACCAGCCCCAGCATTTT.

This clonotype has at least ten counts. The genes are TRBV5-1 and TRBJ2-3; D perhaps matches TRBD2 (5 bases). Per the germline V gene, CDR1 is SGHRS and CDR2 is YFSETQ. V lost 3 bases to trimming and J lost 6 bases, with 14 bases between them. The CDR3 has 14 residues. The CDR3 DNA reads TGCGCCAGCAGCTCGGTGGCGACGGGGGATACGCAGTATTTT. Translating gives CASSSVATGDTQYF.

The chain's CDR3 is CASSLYVSYGYTF. In DNA, the CDR3 is TGTGCCAGCAGCTTATATGTTTCCTATGGCTACACCTTC. The chain uses TRBV11-2 and TRBJ1-2, with no clear D. V was trimmed by 2 bases and J by 4 bases, leaving 8 bases between them. The CDR3 contains 13 residues. Germline V gene lookup returns CDR1 SGHAT and CDR2 FQNNGV.

This clonotype showed up many times. The chain is built from TRBV7-2 and TRBJ1-1; 8 positions agree with TRBD1. The ends lost 1 base at V and 8 bases at J; junction bases unmatched: 3. CDR3 length: 13 residues. The germline V gene has CDR1 SGHTA and CDR2 FQGNSA. CDR3 region: CASSLGRDREAFF. CDR3 DNA sequence: TGTGCCAGCAGCTTAGGGCGGGACAGGGAAGCTTTCTTT. The complete variable domain, with remaining parts taken from reference TRBV7-2 and TRBJ1-1, reads GAGVSQSPSNKVTEKGKDVELRCDPISGHTALYWYRQSLGQGLEFLIYFQGNSAPDKSGLPSDRFSAERTGGSVSTLTIQRTQQEDSAVYLCASSLGRDREAFFGQGTRLTVV.

This clonotype was counted ten times or more. The genes are TRBV24-1 and TRBJ2-7, with D maybe TRBD2 (6 bases). The V gene lost 3 bases and the J gene lost 6 bases, with 14 bases spanning the gap. This CDR3 is built from 14 residues. Germline values: CDR1 KGHDR, CDR2 SFDVKD. The CDR3 protein is CATSDPAGGAEQYF. CDR3 in DNA: TGTGCCACCAGTGATCCTGCAGGAGGGGCCGAGCAGTACTTC.

This chain joins TRBV29-1 and TRBJ1-5; D not certain. The germline V gene has CDR1 SQVTM and CDR2 ANQGSEA. The CDR3 loop spans 13 amino acids. V lost 4 bases to trimming and J lost 1 base, with 8 bases between them. CDR3 region: CSVASGSNQPQHF. CDR3 nucleotides: TGCAGCGTTGCATCGGGGAGCAATCAGCCCCAGCATTTT.

This clonotype was detected many times. CDR3 in DNA: TGTGCCAGCGCCCACAGGGCGCTCTACGAGCAGTACTTC. As protein: CASAHRALYEQYF. This chain uses TRBV6-1 with TRBJ2-7; a weak D match, TRBD1 (6 bases). The CDR3 runs 13 residues. The V gene's germline CDR1 is MNHNS and CDR2 SASEGT. V lost 8 bases and J 3 bases, leaving 14 bases between the germline ends.

This clonotype was found a few times. V gene TRBV10-1 combines with J gene TRBJ2-6; D uncertain. CDR1 and CDR2 from the germline V gene are WNHNN and SYGVQD (reference sequence). The V end lost 0 bases, the J end lost 2 bases, and 5 bases lay between the germline ends. This CDR3 region has 15 residues. The CDR3 DNA reads as TGCGCCAGCAGTGAGTCTAGGGCTGGGGCCAACGTCCTGACTTTC. It specifies CASSESRAGANVLTF.

This clonotype was seen a few times. The chain couples TRBV9 to TRBJ2-1, with 9 positions matching TRBD2. The CDR3 covers 16 residues. Germline V gene sequence: CDR1 SGDLS, CDR2 YYNGEE. Trimming removed 4 bases from V and 7 bases from J; junction bases left unmatched: 12. The CDR3 coding sequence is TGTGCCAGCAGCACACTGGCGGGGGGGCCTCTTAATGAGCAGTTCTTC. Translated: CASSTLAGGPLNEQFF.

A few counts support this clonotype. A much larger clone is a single base away; this may be a read error. The chain joins TRBV28 to TRBJ2-2; D ambiguous. V was cut by 3 bases and J by 0 bases, with 11 bases left in between. Per germline, CDR1 MDHEN and CDR2 SYDVKM. The CDR3 length is 16 residues. For the CDR3, the DNA is TGTGCCAGCAGTTTTGCTGGCGCCGCGAACACCGGGGAGCTGTTTTTT. Its protein product is CASSFAGAANTGELFF.

This clonotype was seen repeatedly, ten times or more. The J gene is TRBJ1-1, the V gene TRBV2; no definite D call. The CDR3 has 12 amino acids. Germline-derived CDR1 and CDR2 are SNHLY and FYNNEI. V was pared by 4 bases and J by 4 bases, with 7 bases between. CDR3 in DNA: TGTGCCAGCAGTGTCATGGTCACTGAAGCTTTCTTT. It specifies CASSVMVTEAFF.

There are many counts of this clonotype. The chain employs TRBV7-2 and TRBJ2-7, with 7 bases identical to TRBD1. J was trimmed by 3 bases and V by 5 bases; bases with no gene match: 4. The length of the CDR3 is 13 residues. Germline lookup yields CDR1 SGHTA and CDR2 FQGNSA. The CDR3 sequence: CASSRTGVYEQYF. In nucleotides, the CDR3 is TGTGCCAGCAGCCGAACAGGGGTCTACGAGCAGTACTTC.

This clonotype was seen repeatedly, ten times or more. The V and J genes are TRBV5-1 and TRBJ2-3, with a tentative D call TRBD1 (6 bases). The CDR3 length is 15 residues. Germline-derived CDR1 and CDR2 are SGHRS and YFSETQ. The ends were cut back, 1 base at V and 4 bases at J, with 13 bases in the middle. For the CDR3, the DNA is TGCGCCAGCAGCTTGTTTGGGGGCTTCGCAGATACGCAGTATTTT. Its translation is CASSLFGGFADTQYF.

This clonotype was observed once. This clone may be a read error of a much larger clone one base away. The final CDR3 position lacks the conserved phenylalanine or tryptophan, pointing to a likely read error. The rearrangement uses TRBV11-3 and TRBJ2-1; D unresolved. The end of the DNA fits TRBJ2-5 better, so the J call may be wrong. The germline gives CDR1 SGHNT, CDR2 YENEEA. The CDR3 runs to 15 residues. CDR3: CASSPPAGLEETQYL. DNA for the CDR3: TGTGCCAGCAGCCCCCCGGCCGGGCTTGAGGAGACCCAGTACCTC.

The chain links TRBV28 to TRBJ1-6; possible D gene TRBD1, 5 bases. The CDR3 runs 19 residues. Germline V gives CDR1 MDHEN, CDR2 SYDVKM. V was trimmed by 3 bases and J by 0 bases, leaving 18 bases between them. In DNA form, the CDR3 reads TGTGCCAGCAGTTTTCCGCTGACAGAGGCGAGCTCCTATAATTCACCCCTCCACTTT. This gives the protein CASSFPLTEASSYNSPLHF. Together with reference TRBV28 and TRBJ1-6, the CDR3 gives the full variable domain: DVKVTQSSRYLVKRTGEKVFLECVQDMDHENMFWYRQDPGLGLRLIYFSYDVKMKEKGDIPEGYSVSREKKERFSLILESASTNQTSMYLCASSFPLTEASSYNSPLHFGNGTRLTVT.

This clonotype was seen at least ten times. CDR3 loop: CASSLSGVNTGELFF. CDR3 nucleotides: TGCGCCAGCAGTCTGTCGGGGGTAAACACCGGGGAGCTGTTTTTT. The rearrangement uses TRBV5-1 and TRBJ2-2, with a weak D call TRBD2 (6 bases). The germline CDR1 and CDR2 sequences are SGHRS and YFSETQ. This CDR3 comprises 15 residues. V lost 5 bases and J lost 2, with 13 bases in between.

This chain joins TRBV7-9 and TRBJ2-3; 12 nucleotides line up with TRBD1. V dropped 2 bases and J dropped 5; count of bases not matched to a gene: 8. The germline gives CDR1 SEHNR, CDR2 FQNEAQ (reference sequence). CDR3 length equals 17 residues. CDR3 protein: CASSLPAGQGAGDTQYF. CDR3 coding DNA: TGTGCCAGCAGCTTACCGGCGGGACAGGGGGCCGGAGATACGCAGTATTTT.

The sample holds many counts of this clonotype. V gene TRBV12-3 or TRBV12-4 combines with J gene TRBJ2-7; 8 bases map to TRBD1. This CDR3 region has 16 residues. Trimming cost V 4 bases and J 0 bases; bases outside gene matches: 8. CDR3 loop: CASSSHRGLSSYEQYF. The DNA of the CDR3 is TGTGCCAGCAGTTCCCACAGGGGGTTGAGCTCCTACGAGCAGTACTTC.

This clonotype was observed a few times. This rearrangement joins TRBV9 to TRBJ2-2, with D possibly matching TRBD1 (6 bases). V was clipped by 6 bases and J by 6 bases, with 12 bases between them. There are 13 residues in the CDR3. Germline loops: CDR1 SGDLS, CDR2 YYNGEE. CDR3 protein: CASTTGFAGELFF. The CDR3, as DNA: TGTGCCAGCACCACAGGGTTCGCCGGGGAGCTGTTTTTT.

This clonotype was observed a single time. The chain has TRBV5-1 and TRBJ1-2; TRBD1 matches 7 bases. This CDR3 has 15 amino acids. Per the germline V gene, CDR1 is SGHRS and CDR2 is YFSETQ. Trimming at V came to 0 bases and at J to 2 bases, leaving 4 bases not matched to a gene. CDR3 sequence: CASSLVRRGNYGYTF. CDR3 in DNA: TGCGCCAGCAGCTTGGTTCGCAGGGGGAACTATGGCTACACCTTC.

This clonotype has at least ten counts. CDR3 sequence reads: CASSVLGGQPQHF. The CDR3, as DNA: TGTGCCAGCAGTGTTTTGGGCGGTCAGCCCCAGCATTTT. The V and J genes are TRBV2 and TRBJ1-5; D gene ambiguous. The germline V gene has CDR1 SNHLY and CDR2 FYNNEI. This CDR3 has 13 amino acids. Deletions cut 4 bases from V and 6 bases from J, with 10 bases between.

This clonotype was counted ten times or more. The V and J genes are TRBV12-3 or TRBV12-4 and TRBJ2-1, with D possibly matching TRBD2 (5 bases). Deletions cut 5 bases from V and 1 base from J, with 9 bases between. The length of the CDR3 is 14 residues. The CDR3 region has the DNA TGTGCCAGCAGTCCGAGCGGATCCTACAATGAGCAGTTCTTC. It translates to CASSPSGSYNEQFF.

This clonotype has a count of ten or more. This chain joins TRBV27 and TRBJ2-2; maybe TRBD1 (5 bases). This CDR3 is built from 19 residues. Per the germline V gene, CDR1 is MNHEY and CDR2 is SMNVEV (reference sequence). With 2 bases removed from V and 5 bases from J, the gap between germline ends came to 24 bases. The CDR3 DNA follows: TGTGCCAGCAGTTTAGGTGTGGGGTCAGGGTTGAGGTGGACCGGGGAGCTGTTTTTT. Translation: CASSLGVGSGLRWTGELFF.

This clonotype was counted ten times or more. The germline gene is not matched at one end of the junction; a read error may be the cause. This sequence joins TRBV7-2 and TRBJ2-3, with TRBD2 matching 10 bases. This CDR3 comprises 15 residues. The germline CDR1 and CDR2 sequences are SGHTA and FQGNSA. The CDR3: CASSLAGASTDTQYF. In nucleotides, the CDR3 is TGTGCCAGCAGCCTAGCGGGGGCATCGACAGATACGCAGTATTTT.

With regard to this clonotype: This may stem from a read error, because a much larger clone lies one nucleotide away. This chain connects TRBV5-5 to TRBJ1-1, with TRBD1 matching over 8 bases. This CDR3 has 13 residues. The ends lost 0 bases at V and 11 bases at J; junction bases unmatched: 6. Germline-derived CDR1 and CDR2 are SGHKS and YYEKEE (reference sequence). CDR3 amino acids: CASSLAHTGGAFF. CDR3 nucleotides: TGTGCCAGCAGCTTGGCCCACACAGGGGGGGCTTTCTTT.